These 21 T cell receptor beta chains were all obtained from the same sample, sequenced in a study of cytomegalovirus exposure and HLA in healthy donors. This PCR relied on a set of 60 Vbeta primers and 13 Jbeta primers. The repertoire was sequenced with immunoSEQ multiplex PCR; TCRdb's copy has only in-frame clones and lacks some. The sample consists of approximately 150,000 clones, 60% to 80% of them appearing once. Sequenced material: PBMCs. The source of these receptors is a male donor in good health and CMV-seronegative.

The CDR3, as DNA: TGTGCCGACAGGTTCAGGGATGAGCAGTTCTTC. Protein: CADRFRDEQFF. V gene TRBV2 combines with J gene TRBJ2-1, with a tentative D call TRBD1 (6 bases). From germline, CDR1 is SNHLY and CDR2 FYNNEI. V was clipped by 11 bases and J by 8 bases, with 13 bases between them. The CDR3 runs to 11 residues.

V usage is TRBV7-2 and J usage is TRBJ2-7; 8 positions agree with TRBD2. With V trimmed by 1 base and J by 4 bases, 6 bases remained unmatched. Germline CDR1 is SGHTA and CDR2 is FQGNSA. The CDR3 extends over 15 amino acids. The CDR3 reads CASSLDSGIPYEQYF. The CDR3 DNA sequence: TGTGCCAGCAGCTTAGATAGCGGGATTCCTTACGAGCAGTACTTC.

The V call is TRBV29-1, the J call TRBJ2-7, with a tentative D call TRBD2 (7 bases). V gave up 6 bases and J gave up 5 bases, with 17 bases separating them. CDR1 is SQVTM, CDR2 ANQGSEA, per germline. This CDR3 spans 13 amino acids. Here the CDR3 reads CSVAPGRGNEQYF. The DNA of the CDR3 is TGCAGCGTCGCCCCGGGGAGGGGGAACGAGCAGTACTTC.

The genes are TRBV13 and TRBJ2-2, with 10 bases aligning to TRBD1. Germline loops: CDR1 PRHDT, CDR2 FYEKMQ (reference sequence). This CDR3 spans 14 amino acids. With 10 bases clipped from V and 3 bases from J, the junction kept 5 bases outside the gene matches. CDR3 DNA sequence: TGTGCCACCCGGGACAGGGGTGACACCGGGGAGCTGTTTTTT. Amino acid sequence: CATRDRGDTGELFF.

This chain uses TRBV27 with TRBJ1-6, with D unclear. The V gene's germline CDR1 is MNHEY and CDR2 SMNVEV (reference sequence). The CDR3 sequence is 15 residues long. V was clipped by 1 base and J by 7 bases, with 11 bases between them. The CDR3 reads CASSLWAPPNSPLHF. The CDR3 DNA follows: TGTGCCAGCAGTTTATGGGCCCCTCCAAATTCACCCCTCCACTTT.

This clone was counted a single time. This chain connects TRBV7-3 to TRBJ2-1, with 16 positions matching TRBD2. The CDR3 runs to 22 residues. V was pared by 2 bases and J by 1 base, with 14 bases of the junction left unmatched. The germline CDR1 and CDR2 sequences are SGHTA and FQGTGA. CDR3 in DNA: TGTGCCAGCAGCTTAGTATCGACCGGGACTAGCGGGAGGGCCGATTCCTACAATGAGCAGTTCTTC. Translating gives CASSLVSTGTSGRADSYNEQFF.

The chain recombines TRBV9 with TRBJ2-5; 15 bases fit TRBD2. This CDR3 comprises 20 residues. Germline V gene lookup returns CDR1 SGDLS and CDR2 YYNGEE. The V and J ends lost 0 bases and 4 bases, in that order; junction bases with no gene match: 13. The CDR3 sequence is CASSVGRTSGGAGVGETQYF. CDR3 coding DNA: TGTGCCAGCAGCGTAGGGAGGACTAGCGGGGGGGCCGGAGTTGGAGAGACCCAGTACTTC. The whole variable domain, filled in from reference TRBV9 and TRBJ2-5, reads DSGVTQTPKHLITATGQRVTLRCSPRSGDLSVYWYQQSLDQGLQFLIQYYNGEERAKGNILERFSAQQFPDLHSELNLSSLELGDSALYFCASSVGRTSGGAGVGETQYFGPGTRLLVL.

V and J are TRBV19 and TRBJ2-1, with TRBD1 identical over 8 bases. The V gene end was trimmed by 7 bases and the J gene end by 6 bases; junction bases not matched to a gene: 8. Germline V gene sequence: CDR1 LNHDA, CDR2 SQIVND (reference sequence). This CDR3 is built from 14 residues. The CDR3 protein is CASKPWDRSNEQFF. The CDR3 nucleotides are TGTGCCAGTAAACCTTGGGACAGGAGCAATGAGCAGTTCTTC.

This chain connects TRBV6-6 to TRBJ1-4; D not certain. CDR1 and CDR2 from the germline V gene are MNHNY and SVGAGI (reference sequence). This CDR3 contains 15 residues. Between the trimmed V and J ends, which lost 6 bases and 1 base, there was a span of 12 bases. The CDR3 loop reads CASSHPEGTNEKLFF. The DNA for the CDR3 is TGTGCCAGCAGCCATCCAGAGGGAACTAATGAAAAACTGTTTTTT.

A remark on this clone: Other nucleotide sequences from this sample produce the same CDR3. This rearrangement joins TRBV11-3 to TRBJ1-1, with 10 bases identical to TRBD1. Germline loops: CDR1 SGHNT, CDR2 YENEEA. This CDR3 contains 16 residues. V trimming: 5 bases; J trimming: 2 bases; junction bases outside the gene matches: 8. The CDR3 loop reads CASSPGQGEVNTEAFF. The DNA of the CDR3 is TGTGCCAGCAGCCCAGGACAGGGGGAAGTTAACACTGAAGCTTTCTTT.

Details on this clone: Other DNA sequences in this sample translate to the same CDR3. V and J are TRBV11-2 and TRBJ1-2, with D unresolved. V was clipped by 1 base and J by 2 bases, with 8 bases between them. Germline V gene data show CDR1 as SGHAT and CDR2 as FQNNGV. The CDR3 has 14 residues. The chain's CDR3 is CASSLGSGNYGYTF. CDR3 DNA: TGTGCCAGCAGCTTAGGGTCGGGAAACTATGGCTACACCTTC.

The chain joins TRBV29-1 to TRBJ1-2; 10 positions match TRBD1. Trimming cost V 4 bases and J 7 bases; bases outside gene matches: 6. This CDR3 has 13 residues. The germline V gene has CDR1 SQVTM and CDR2 ANQGSEA. The CDR3 loop reads CSVGRGTGVGYTF. CDR3 in DNA: TGCAGCGTTGGGCGAGGGACAGGGGTTGGCTACACCTTC.

The genes are TRBV9 and TRBJ2-2, with 10 bases matching TRBD2. CDR3 length: 16 residues. Losses at the gene ends were 2 bases for V and 4 bases for J; bases not matched to a gene: 5. Germline values: CDR1 SGDLS, CDR2 YYNGEE. The CDR3 DNA follows: TGTGCCAGCAGCGTCAGCGGGGGGGGTGGCACCGGGGAGCTGTTTTTT. It specifies CASSVSGGGGTGELFF.

This clone showed up just a few times. As DNA, the CDR3 is TGTGCCAGCTCACCAGTAACAGGGTCGAACACTGAAGCTTTCTTT. It specifies CASSPVTGSNTEAFF. The genes are TRBV18 and TRBJ1-1, with a possible D match to TRBD1 (6 bases). Germline loops: CDR1 KGHSH, CDR2 LQKENI. V lost 2 bases to trimming and J lost 1 base, with 11 bases between them. The CDR3 is 15 amino acids. Based on the CDR3 plus reference TRBV18 and TRBJ1-1, the full variable domain is NAGVMQNPRHLVRRRGQEARLRCSPMKGHSHVYWYRQLPEEGLKFMVYLQKENIIDESGMPKERFSAEFPKEGPSILRIQQVVRGDSAAYFCASSPVTGSNTEAFFGQGTRLTVV.

The chain is built from TRBV27 and TRBJ1-2; D ambiguous. The CDR3 has 15 residues. Germline assignment: CDR1 MNHEY and CDR2 SMNVEV (reference sequence). The V and J ends lost 1 base and 3 bases respectively, with 12 bases between them. The CDR3 sequence: CASSLWAGEDYGYTF. CDR3 bases: TGTGCCAGCAGTTTATGGGCCGGGGAAGACTATGGCTACACCTTC.

This sequence joins TRBV4-1 and TRBJ2-1; 9 bases map to TRBD2. CDR1 is MGHRA and CDR2 is YSYEKL in the germline V gene. CDR3 length: 18 residues. V lost 2 bases, J lost 8 bases, and 16 bases stayed unmatched. CDR3 DNA sequence: TGCGCCAGCAGCCAAAAAGATTTAGCGGGAGTTGGTCGGTATGAGCAGTTCTTC. The encoded protein is CASSQKDLAGVGRYEQFF.

The V call is TRBV18, the J call TRBJ1-5; 7 bases fit TRBD1. Germline V gives CDR1 KGHSH, CDR2 LQKENI. The CDR3 loop spans 15 amino acids. V shed 3 bases, J shed 3 bases, and the junction held 5 bases outside the gene matches. The DNA for the CDR3 is TGTGCCAGCTCACCTACAGGGGATCACAATCAGCCCCAGCATTTT. It specifies CASSPTGDHNQPQHF.

The V gene is TRBV9, the J gene TRBJ2-2; 7 positions match TRBD1. The trim removed 4 bases at V and 6 bases at J, leaving 12 bases unmatched. CDR1 and CDR2 (germline): SGDLS, YYNGEE. The CDR3 has 16 residues. The CDR3 bases are TGTGCCAGCAGCCTTGGACACAGGGGTGGGGCCGGGGAGCTGTTTTTT. The encoded protein is CASSLGHRGGAGELFF.

The genes are TRBV20-1 and TRBJ2-1, with no clear D. The CDR3 totals 11 residues. Germline V lookup: CDR1 DFQATT, CDR2 SNEGSKA (reference sequence). Trimming removed 3 bases at V and 10 bases at J, with 10 bases between. The CDR3 bases are TGCAGTGCTAGGTCCAGAGCGGAGCAGTTCTTC. Amino acids: CSARSRAEQFF.

The chain uses TRBV14 and TRBJ2-5, with D tentatively TRBD1 (5 bases). Trimming cost V 4 bases and J 7 bases, with 19 bases left between them. The length of the CDR3 is 15 residues. Germline V lookup: CDR1 SGHDN, CDR2 FVKESK. The CDR3 sequence is CASSPQGPYLGTQYF. DNA of the CDR3: TGTGCCAGCAGCCCCCAGGGCCCGTACCTAGGGACCCAGTACTTC.

The rearrangement uses TRBV23-1 and TRBJ1-5, with 7 bases that match TRBD1. TRBV23-1 carries the ORF label, with uncertain function. V shed 3 bases, J shed 0 bases, and the junction held 11 bases outside the gene matches. The CDR3 runs to 18 residues. DNA of the CDR3: TGCGCCAGCAGTCACCCATGGACAGGTCCCGATAGCAATCAGCCCCAGCATTTT. It specifies CASSHPWTGPDSNQPQHF.